In this sample, the clone carrying this T cell receptor beta chain turned up many times. The record originates from a study of neurological immune-mediated disorders. This CDR3 comprises 14 residues. Germline V gene lookup returns CDR1 MNHNS and CDR2 SASEGT. Trimming stripped 8 bases from V and 7 bases from J, with 15 bases between. TCRdb reprocessed the 5' RACE reads via MiXCR and lists one record per CDR3 protein. The sample records about 21,000 distinct CDR3 sequences, approximately 15% being singletons. Sequenced: PBMCs. This sequence was found in a female donor with HTLV-1-associated myelopathy (HAM/TSP). This chain links TRBV6-1 with TRBJ1-6; D possibly corresponds to TRBD1 (6 bases). Here the CDR3 reads CASGEGRGNSPLHF. The DNA for the CDR3 is TGTGCCAGCGGGGAGGGGAGGGGGAATTCACCCCTCCACTTT.